This T cell receptor (beta chain) was found in a study of Graves' ophthalmopathy and Graves' hyperthyroidism. Whole-study context: Peripheral blood was gathered at first diagnosis, ahead of any treatment whatsoever.

CDR1 LGHNA and CDR2 YSLEER come from the germline V gene. Trimming took off 1 base at V and 6 bases at J, with 16 bases between the two ends. The CDR3 runs to 15 residues. The authors amplified TCR beta CDR3 regions from RNA transcripts. A first-round RT-PCR used HTBI primers, followed by a second-round multiplex PCR. TCRdb recomputed calls from the multiplex PCR reads with MiXCR, one row per CDR3 protein. The table has approximately 700,000 distinct CDR3 sequences, about 41% seen once. With regard to this clonotype: Its antigen is not identified.

Diagnoses were established from clinical symptoms, serum thyroxine, TRAb, thyroid ultrasound and orbital computed tomography. Broader study findings: Appearing in blood as well were most expanded thyroid clonotypes above 0.001 frequency.

The V and J genes are TRBV4-3 and TRBJ2-7, with D unclear. The sequence was obtained from an adult man with Graves' ophthalmopathy. Input material: peripheral blood. The chain's CDR3 is CASSQALRGVVEQYF. The CDR3 DNA reads TGCGCCAGCAGCCAAGCCCTACGTGGGGTAGTCGAGCAGTACTTC.